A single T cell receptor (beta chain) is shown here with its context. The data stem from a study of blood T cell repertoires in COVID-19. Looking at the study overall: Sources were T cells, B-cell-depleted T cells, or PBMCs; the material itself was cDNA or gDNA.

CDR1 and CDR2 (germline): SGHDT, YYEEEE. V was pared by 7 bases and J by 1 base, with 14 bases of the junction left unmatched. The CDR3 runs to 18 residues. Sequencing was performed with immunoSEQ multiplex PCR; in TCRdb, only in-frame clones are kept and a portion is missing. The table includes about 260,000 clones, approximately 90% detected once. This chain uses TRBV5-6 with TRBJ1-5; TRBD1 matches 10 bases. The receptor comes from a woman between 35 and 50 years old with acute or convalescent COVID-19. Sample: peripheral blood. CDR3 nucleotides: TGTGCCAGCGCCTCAACCTGGCGGGACAGGGGAAGCAATCAGCCCCAGCATTTT. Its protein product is CASASTWRDRGSNQPQHF.